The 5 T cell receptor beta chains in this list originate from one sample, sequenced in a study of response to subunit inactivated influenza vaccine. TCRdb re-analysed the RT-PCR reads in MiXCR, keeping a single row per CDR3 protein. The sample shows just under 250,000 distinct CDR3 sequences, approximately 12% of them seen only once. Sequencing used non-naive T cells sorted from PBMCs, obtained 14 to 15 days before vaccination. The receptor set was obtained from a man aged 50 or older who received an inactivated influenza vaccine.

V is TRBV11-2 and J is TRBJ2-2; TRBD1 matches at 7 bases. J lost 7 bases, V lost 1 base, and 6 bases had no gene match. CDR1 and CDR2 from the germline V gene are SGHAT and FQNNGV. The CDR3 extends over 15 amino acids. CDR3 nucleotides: TGTGCCAGCAGCTTAGTAGGGACAGATAGCGGGGAGCTGTTTTTT. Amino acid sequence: CASSLVGTDSGELFF.

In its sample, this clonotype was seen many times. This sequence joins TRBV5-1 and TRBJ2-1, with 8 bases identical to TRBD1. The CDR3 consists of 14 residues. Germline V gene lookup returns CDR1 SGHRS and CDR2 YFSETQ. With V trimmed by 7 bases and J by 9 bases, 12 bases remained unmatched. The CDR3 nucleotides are TGCGCCAGCGGATCAGGGGGCCTATCTCCTGAGCAGTTCTTC. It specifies CASGSGGLSPEQFF.

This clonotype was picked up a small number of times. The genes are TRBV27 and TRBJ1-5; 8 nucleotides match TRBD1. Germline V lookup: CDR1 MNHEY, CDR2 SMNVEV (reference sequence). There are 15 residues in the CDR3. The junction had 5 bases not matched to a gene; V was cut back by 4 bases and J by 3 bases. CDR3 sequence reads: CASSSTGALNQPQHF. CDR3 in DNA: TGTGCCAGCAGTTCGACAGGGGCGCTCAATCAGCCCCAGCATTTT.

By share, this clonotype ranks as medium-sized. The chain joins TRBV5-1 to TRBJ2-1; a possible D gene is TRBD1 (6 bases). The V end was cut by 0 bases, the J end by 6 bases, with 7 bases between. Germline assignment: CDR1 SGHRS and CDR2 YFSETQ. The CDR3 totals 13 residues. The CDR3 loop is CASSLGTVNEQFF. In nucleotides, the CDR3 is TGCGCCAGCAGCTTGGGGACAGTCAATGAGCAGTTCTTC.

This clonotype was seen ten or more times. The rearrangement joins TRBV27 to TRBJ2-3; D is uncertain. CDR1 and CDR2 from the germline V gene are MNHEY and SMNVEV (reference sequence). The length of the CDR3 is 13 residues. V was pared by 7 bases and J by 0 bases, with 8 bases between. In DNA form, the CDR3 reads TGTGCCAGCAAACCACATAGCACAGATACGCAGTATTTT. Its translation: CASKPHSTDTQYF.